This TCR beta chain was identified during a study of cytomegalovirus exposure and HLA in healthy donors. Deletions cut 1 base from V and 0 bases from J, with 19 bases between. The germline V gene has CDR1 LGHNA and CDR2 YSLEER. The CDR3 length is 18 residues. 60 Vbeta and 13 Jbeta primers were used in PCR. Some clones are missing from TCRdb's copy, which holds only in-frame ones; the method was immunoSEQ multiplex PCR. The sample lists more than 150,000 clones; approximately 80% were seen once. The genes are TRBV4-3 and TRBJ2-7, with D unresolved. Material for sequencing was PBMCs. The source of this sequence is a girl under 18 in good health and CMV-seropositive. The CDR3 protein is CASSQVLVLGSSSYEQYF. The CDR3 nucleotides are TGCGCCAGCAGCCAAGTGCTGGTATTGGGCTCCAGCTCCTACGAGCAGTACTTC.